The source of this TCR beta chain is a study of blood T cell repertoires in COVID-19. Study as a whole: Samples came from the United States, Italy and Spain, spanning acute and convalescent COVID-19.

This CDR3 spans 13 amino acids. Trimming stripped 4 bases from V and 7 bases from J, with 13 bases between. From germline, CDR1 is WSHSY and CDR2 SAAADI. The table came from immunoSEQ multiplex PCR; TCRdb's copy has only in-frame clones and leaves some out. Of 300,000 to 400,000 clones listed, 88% are singletons. The chain recombines TRBV10-2 with TRBJ1-2; D remains unclear. The sequenced sample consisted of PBMCs or T cells enriched from blood (not recorded which). The sequence came from a woman aged 18-30 years who had recovered from COVID-19. Written as DNA, the CDR3 is TGCGCCAGCAGTGTTACGAGGGAAGGTGGCTACACCTTC. Translation gives CASSVTREGGYTF.